These 26 T cell receptor beta chains came from one sample sequenced in a study of T cells in Graves' hyperthyroidism and ophthalmopathy. Amplified regions were TCR beta CDR3 sequences from RNA transcripts. Primed by the HTBI set, a first-round RT-PCR was run on the TCR CDR3. TCRdb re-called the multiplex PCR reads through MiXCR, storing one row per CDR3 protein. The table shows roughly 500,000 distinct CDR3 sequences, with over 35% occurring only once. The source material was peripheral blood or thyroid tissue (not recorded which). Receptor source: an adult woman with Graves' disease, either hyperthyroidism or ophthalmopathy (not recorded which).

This clonotype was detected a few times. The CDR3 is CASSRSETQYF. CDR3 sequence (DNA): TGTGCCAGCAGCCGGAGTGAGACCCAGTACTTC. The chain has TRBV28 and TRBJ2-5; no clear D. The V gene lost 6 bases and the J gene lost 5 bases, with 7 bases spanning the gap. There are 11 residues in the CDR3. The germline CDR1 and CDR2 sequences are MDHEN and SYDVKM.

This clonotype has ten or more counts. This chain uses TRBV10-3 with TRBJ1-1; maybe TRBD1 (5 bases). CDR1 is ENHRY, CDR2 SYGVKD, per germline. V was trimmed by 6 bases and J by 3 bases, leaving 11 bases between them. This CDR3 comprises 13 residues. The CDR3 reads CAIRGEAHTEAFF. The CDR3 DNA reads as TGTGCCATCAGGGGGGAGGCGCACACTGAAGCTTTCTTT.

This clonotype has at least ten counts. V is TRBV5-1 and J is TRBJ2-2; 10 nucleotides align to TRBD2. The V gene end was trimmed by 1 base and the J gene end by 4 bases; junction bases not matched to a gene: 4. Looked up from germline, CDR1 is SGHRS and CDR2 is YFSETQ. The length of the CDR3 is 16 residues. CDR3 DNA: TGCGCCAGCAGCTTGCTAGCGGGAGCTGGCACCGGGGAGCTGTTTTTT. Encoded protein: CASSLLAGAGTGELFF.

The chain joins TRBV5-1 to TRBJ2-2; TRBD1 is a possible D gene (5 bases). CDR1 and CDR2 from the germline V gene are SGHRS and YFSETQ. The CDR3 has 14 residues. The V and J ends lost 4 bases and 2 bases respectively, with 9 bases between them. The CDR3, as DNA: TGCGCCAGCAGCCACAGGTCAAACACCGGGGAGCTGTTTTTT. The encoded protein is CASSHRSNTGELFF.

This clonotype was found many times. The CDR3 DNA follows: TGTGCCATCAGTCGACGGGATGACACTGAAGCTTTCTTT. It encodes CAISRRDDTEAFF. The chain joins TRBV10-3 to TRBJ1-1; no clear D gene. Looked up from germline, CDR1 is ENHRY and CDR2 is SYGVKD. CDR3 length: 13 residues. Trimming took 5 bases from V and 3 from J, leaving 10 bases between them.

This clonotype was counted many times. This sequence joins TRBV2 and TRBJ2-7, with a tentative D call TRBD1 (6 bases). This CDR3 region has 14 residues. Per germline, CDR1 SNHLY and CDR2 FYNNEI. Trimming took 8 bases from V and 4 from J, leaving 18 bases between them. CDR3: CASVEGGTVYEQYF. CDR3 DNA sequence: TGTGCCAGCGTTGAAGGGGGAACAGTGTACGAGCAGTACTTC.

In this sample, this clonotype turned up many times. CDR3 in DNA: TGTGCCACCAGCAGAGAGGATCCGGGACAGCATTCACCCCTCCACTTT. Protein product: CATSREDPGQHSPLHF. The V and J genes are TRBV15 and TRBJ1-6; TRBD1 agrees at 7 bases. CDR1 is LNHNV and CDR2 is YYDKDF in the germline V gene (reference sequence). V lost 0 bases and J lost 8; bases outside the gene matches: 7. The length of the CDR3 is 16 residues.

The rearrangement links TRBV29-1 to TRBJ1-2; TRBD1 might be the D (6 bases). Trimming shortened V by 5 bases and J by 8 bases, and 15 bases separated the two germline ends. The CDR3 has 12 amino acids. Germline CDR1 reads SQVTM; CDR2 reads ANQGSEA. The CDR3 coding sequence is TGCAGCGTTCCCACAGGGATTAAGGGCTACACCTTC. Its protein product is CSVPTGIKGYTF.

The table lists this clonotype with a few counts. This chain joins TRBV20-1 and TRBJ1-6; D unclear. V lost 4 bases and J lost 6, with 13 bases in between. Germline CDR1 reads DFQATT; CDR2 reads SNEGSKA (reference sequence). This CDR3 region has 14 residues. Here the CDR3 DNA reads TGCAGTGCTACTTCTGAATGGCGTAATTCACCCCTCCACTTT. Protein sequence: CSATSEWRNSPLHF.

The chain employs TRBV20-1 and TRBJ1-1; D not resolved. This CDR3 is built from 15 residues. The V gene lost 0 bases and the J gene lost 5 bases, with 16 bases spanning the gap. Germline CDR1 reads DFQATT; CDR2 reads SNEGSKA (reference sequence). Written as DNA, the CDR3 is TGCAGTGCTAGAGATAACCCGGTCCTGAGTACTGAAGCTTTCTTT. As protein: CSARDNPVLSTEAFF.

The J gene is TRBJ1-1, the V gene TRBV20-1; no reliable D call. V lost 5 bases and J lost 1, with 11 bases in between. This CDR3 comprises 13 residues. Germline V CDR1 and CDR2: DFQATT, SNEGSKA (reference sequence). CDR3 in DNA: TGCAGTGCTCCAGTGAGGGAGAACACTGAAGCTTTCTTT. This encodes CSAPVRENTEAFF.

This rearrangement joins TRBV11-2 to TRBJ1-1; 8 positions match TRBD1. V lost 5 bases and J lost 2; bases outside the gene matches: 10. The CDR3 runs 16 residues. Germline V gives CDR1 SGHAT, CDR2 FQNNGV. The CDR3 bases are TGTGCCAGCAGCCATTCAGGACAGGGAAGAAACACTGAAGCTTTCTTT. Protein sequence: CASSHSGQGRNTEAFF.

V usage is TRBV29-1 and J usage is TRBJ1-1; weak D call: TRBD1 (6 bases). Per germline, CDR1 SQVTM and CDR2 ANQGSEA. The length of the CDR3 is 14 residues. Trimming took 5 bases from V and 0 from J, leaving 13 bases between them. The CDR3 nucleotides are TGCAGCGTTCCCTCCAGGGGTCTGAACACTGAAGCTTTCTTT. This sequence encodes CSVPSRGLNTEAFF.

As concerns this clonotype: A read error may produce the germline difference seen at one junction end. V and J are TRBV7-7 and TRBJ2-5; tentative D call: TRBD1 (6 bases). The CDR3 consists of 14 residues. Germline-derived CDR1 and CDR2 are SSHAT and FNYEAQ (reference sequence). DNA of the CDR3: TGTGCTAGCAGCCCCCAGGGGCTTGAAGAGACCCAGTACTTC. Translating gives CASSPQGLEETQYF.

This clonotype was counted many times. The rearrangement uses TRBV7-3 and TRBJ2-2, with a weak D call TRBD2 (6 bases). The V end lost 0 bases, the J end lost 5 bases, and 13 bases lay between the germline ends. Germline V gives CDR1 SGHTA, CDR2 FQGTGA. The CDR3 sequence is 16 residues long. DNA for the CDR3: TGTGCCAGCAGCTTAACGGGGGGAGATCGAACCGGGGAGCTGTTTTTT. Its translation: CASSLTGGDRTGELFF.

The CDR3 DNA reads TGTGCCAGCACTAAAAGGGGGGCCCGACATGAAAAACTGTTTTTT. Translation gives CASTKRGARHEKLFF. This rearrangement joins TRBV12-3 or TRBV12-4 to TRBJ1-4, with TRBD1 as a possible D gene (6 bases). The CDR3 spans 15 residues. The V end was cut by 7 bases, the J end by 6 bases, with 18 bases between.

At least ten counts were recorded for this clonotype. V usage is TRBV6-2 or TRBV6-3 and J usage is TRBJ2-1; D is unresolved. CDR3 length: 13 residues. Per germline, CDR1 MNHEY and CDR2 SVGEGT. Trimming removed 5 bases at V and 4 bases at J, with 9 bases between. CDR3 bases: TGTGCCAGCAGTATTGGACCATACAATGAGCAGTTCTTC. This sequence encodes CASSIGPYNEQFF.

The CDR3 spells CSELIGTSDGYTF. DNA of the CDR3: TGCAGTGAACTAATCGGGACTAGCGATGGCTACACCTTC. The chain joins TRBV20-1 to TRBJ1-2, with TRBD1 as a possible D gene (5 bases). The V and J ends lost 7 bases and 6 bases respectively, with 18 bases between them. Germline V gene lookup returns CDR1 DFQATT and CDR2 SNEGSKA (reference sequence). The CDR3 is made up of 13 amino acids.

On this clonotype itself: A much bigger clone sits one base away, suggesting this may be a read error. The CDR3 carries no conserved terminal phenylalanine or tryptophan, so it likely arises from a read error. The chain links TRBV4-1 to TRBJ2-5; the D is unclear. The CDR3 has 14 residues. CDR1 is MGHRA and CDR2 is YSYEKL in the germline V gene. V was shortened by 1 base and J by 4 bases, with 10 bases between the two germline ends. The CDR3: CASSQGPVRETQYL. The CDR3 bases are TGCGCCAGCAGCCAAGGGCCGGTCCGAGAGACCCAGTACCTC.

This clonotype has at least ten counts. V and J are TRBV19 and TRBJ1-5; 9 bases fit TRBD1. V lost 4 bases to trimming and J lost 0 bases; unmatched junction nucleotides: 10. The V gene's germline CDR1 is LNHDA and CDR2 SQIVND (reference sequence). This CDR3 is built from 18 residues. CDR3 sequence: CASSRGQGGGYSNQPQHF. CDR3 nucleotide sequence: TGTGCCAGTAGTAGGGGACAGGGAGGGGGATATAGCAATCAGCCCCAGCATTTT.

This clonotype was seen repeatedly, ten times or more. The chain is built from TRBV6-5 and TRBJ1-1, with D possibly being TRBD1 (5 bases). CDR3 size: 14 residues. Trimming pared 0 bases from V and 4 bases from J, leaving 9 bases between. Germline values: CDR1 MNHEY, CDR2 SVGAGI. This CDR3 reads CASSYSGRATEAFF. CDR3 sequence (DNA): TGTGCCAGCAGTTACTCGGGCAGGGCCACTGAAGCTTTCTTT.

As regards this clonotype: Possible read error: a much larger clone is one base away. This rearrangement joins TRBV7-2 to TRBJ2-2, with TRBD1 identical over 8 bases. Germline assignment: CDR1 SGHTA and CDR2 FQGNSA. The CDR3 is 16 amino acids. With 5 bases clipped from V and 5 bases from J, the junction kept 10 bases outside the gene matches. CDR3 nucleotides: TGTGCCAGCAGCCGGGCGGGACAGGCATCAACCGGGGAGCTGTTTTTT. Protein sequence: CASSRAGQASTGELFF.

The gene calls are TRBV6-1 and TRBJ2-5, with D unclear. The CDR3 consists of 13 residues. Trimming took 5 bases from V and 4 from J, leaving 11 bases between them. CDR1 MNHNS and CDR2 SASEGT come from the germline V gene. The CDR3 is CASSTPVGETQYF. The DNA of the CDR3 is TGTGCCAGCAGTACCCCCGTGGGAGAGACCCAGTACTTC.

The chain uses TRBV10-3 and TRBJ2-5; D might be TRBD2 (5 bases). This CDR3 region has 19 residues. Germline CDR1 ENHRY, CDR2 SYGVKD. Trimming stripped 6 bases from V and 4 bases from J, with 30 bases between. The CDR3: CAISRLGMNTEAGLETQYF. CDR3 sequence (DNA): TGTGCCATCAGCCGACTGGGCATGAACACTGAAGCAGGACTAGAGACCCAGTACTTC.

Concerning this clonotype: At one of its ends the junction is not consistent with the germline gene, which may arise from a read error. The chain joins TRBV6-5 to TRBJ2-7, with unresolved D. The CDR3 is 16 amino acids. Per the germline V gene, CDR1 is MNHEY and CDR2 is SVGAGI. CDR3 nucleotides: TGTGCCAGCAGTCCTGGATTGTATCGCGATTGGTACGAGCAGTGCTTC. Its translation is CASSPGLYRDWYEQCF.

This chain links TRBV20-1 with TRBJ1-2, with 12 bases identical to TRBD1. The germline V gene encodes CDR1 DFQATT and CDR2 SNEGSKA (reference sequence). V lost 3 bases and J lost 9; bases outside the gene matches: 17. The CDR3 runs 17 residues. CDR3 region: CSASSYGTGGGLRSYTF. CDR3 nucleotide sequence: TGCAGTGCTAGTAGCTACGGGACAGGGGGCGGATTAAGAAGCTACACCTTC.